Sequencing of this T cell receptor beta chain was carried out in a study of immune cell composition in non-small cell lung cancer. Study background: Lung adenocarcinoma or squamous carcinoma made up most tumours. Findings of the study overall: Tumour TCR-beta clonality showed no significant link to smoking pack-years. Adenocarcinomas with higher top tumour-associated clone frequency had more reactive TILs. Tumour-reactive clones were not shown to match dominant in vivo tumour clones.

Normal lung sampling was at least 3 cm from the tumour, as distant as possible. This clone was recorded a few times. The antigen is not known. Profiling relied on immunoSEQ multiplex PCR, and the TCRdb table lists in-frame clones only, not all of them. Among 7,000 or so clones listed, about 83% were seen once. There are 13 residues in the CDR3. Germline V CDR1 and CDR2: SGHRS, YFSETQ. V was clipped by 4 bases and J by 2 bases, with 9 bases between them. V and J are TRBV5-1 and TRBJ1-1; D call uncertain. The TCR sequence derives from a human donor with non-small cell lung cancer. The sample was non-adjacent lung tissue. The CDR3 DNA is TGCGCCAGCAGCCCGGACGGTAACACTGAAGCTTTCTTT. Its translation: CASSPDGNTEAFF.